The 3 T cell receptor beta chains below come from one sample, sequenced in a study of T cell changes during pregnancy in multiple sclerosis. Only in-frame clones appear in the TCRdb table, and some are missing; sequencing was by immunoSEQ multiplex PCR. Counted here are about 84,000 clones, approximately 93% occurring once; the ten biggest clones make up about 1%. Sequencing was performed on peripheral blood, taken in the second trimester of pregnancy. These TCRs come from a female donor in good health, enrolled as a control in a pregnancy study.

The chain combines TRBV5-1 with TRBJ2-3; 9 nucleotides agree with TRBD2. The germline gives CDR1 SGHRS, CDR2 YFSETQ. The ends lost 0 bases at V and 8 bases at J; junction bases unmatched: 4. This CDR3 is built from 14 residues. CDR3 region: CASSLGGTSSTQYF. The DNA for the CDR3 is TGCGCCAGCAGCTTGGGGGGGACTAGCAGTACGCAGTATTTT.

V usage is TRBV5-1 and J usage is TRBJ2-4; 7 nucleotides match TRBD2. Trimming removed 2 bases from V and 2 bases from J; junction bases left unmatched: 4. Germline loops: CDR1 SGHRS, CDR2 YFSETQ. The CDR3 length is 15 residues. The CDR3 nucleotides read TGCGCCAGCAGCTTTGGGGGGGGAACCAAAAACATTCAGTACTTC. Protein sequence: CASSFGGGTKNIQYF. Based on the CDR3 plus reference TRBV5-1 and TRBJ2-4, the full variable domain is KAGVTQTPRYLIKTRGQQVTLSCSPISGHRSVSWYQQTPGQGLQFLFEYFSETQRNKGNFPGRFSGRQFSNSRSEMNVSTLELGDSALYLCASSFGGGTKNIQYFGAGTRLSVL.

The chain carries TRBV28 and TRBJ1-1; unclear D gene. This CDR3 is built from 13 residues. V lost 7 bases and J 3 bases, leaving 12 bases between the germline ends. CDR1 MDHEN and CDR2 SYDVKM come from the germline V gene. CDR3 in DNA: TGTGCCAGCACCGAAATTTCGGACACTGAAGCTTTCTTT. Translating it yields CASTEISDTEAFF.